Listed here are 23 T cell receptor beta chains from one sample, sequenced in a study of OX40 agonist ivuxolimab in advanced cancers. The table came from immunoSEQ multiplex PCR; TCRdb's copy has only in-frame clones and leaves some out. The sample includes tens of thousands of clones, approximately 80% of them seen just once. The sample consisted of CD4+ or CD8+ T cells sorted from blood, taken in a trial of the OX40 agonist ivuxolimab. The receptors shown here come from an adult with an advanced solid tumor such as melanoma, head and neck, liver or kidney cancer.

The rearrangement uses TRBV28 and TRBJ1-3; D not certain. V lost 5 bases and J 4 bases, leaving 9 bases between the germline ends. The CDR3 covers 13 residues. Germline-derived CDR1 and CDR2 are MDHEN and SYDVKM. The CDR3 coding sequence is TGTGCCAGCAGTACTAACGTCGGAAACACCATATATTTT. Encoded protein: CASSTNVGNTIYF.

The chain is built from TRBV9 and TRBJ2-3; D is undetermined. The V gene lost 0 bases and the J gene lost 1 base, with 9 bases spanning the gap. The CDR3 covers 15 residues. The V gene's germline CDR1 is SGDLS and CDR2 YYNGEE. This CDR3 reads CASSVVGIGTDTQYF. In DNA, the CDR3 is TGTGCCAGCAGCGTAGTAGGGATAGGCACAGATACGCAGTATTTT. The full variable domain, rest sourced from reference TRBV9 and TRBJ2-3, is DSGVTQTPKHLITATGQRVTLRCSPRSGDLSVYWYQQSLDQGLQFLIQYYNGEERAKGNILERFSAQQFPDLHSELNLSSLELGDSALYFCASSVVGIGTDTQYFGPGTRLTVL.

CDR3 in DNA: TGTGCCAGCAGGGGACAGGGGCGGAGCGAGCAGTACTTC. It yields the protein CASRGQGRSEQYF. The J gene is TRBJ2-7, the V gene TRBV27, with 10 bases that match TRBD1. Germline assignment: CDR1 MNHEY and CDR2 SMNVEV (reference sequence). The trim removed 6 bases at V and 6 bases at J, leaving 5 bases unmatched. CDR3 length: 13 amino acids.

This chain uses TRBV4-1 with TRBJ2-2, with TRBD2 matching over 9 bases. CDR1 MGHRA and CDR2 YSYEKL come from the germline V gene. The CDR3 is 17 amino acids. J lost 0 bases, V lost 0 bases, and 2 bases had no gene match. CDR3 nucleotides: TGCGCCAGCAGCCAAGACATAGCGGGAGCGAACACCGGGGAGCTGTTTTTT. Encoded protein: CASSQDIAGANTGELFF.

This chain links TRBV5-4 with TRBJ1-1; D uncertain. The CDR3 is made up of 14 amino acids. The V end lost 5 bases, the J end lost 1 base, and 12 bases lay between the germline ends. Germline assignment: CDR1 SGHNT and CDR2 YYREEE (reference sequence). The CDR3 coding sequence is TGTGCCAGCAGTCCCGGACTCAGGAACACTGAAGCTTTCTTT. Translation gives CASSPGLRNTEAFF.

The chain recombines TRBV6-5 with TRBJ2-3; weak D call: TRBD2 (6 bases). The CDR3 has 11 residues. The germline V and J ends were trimmed by 6 bases and 10 bases, with 11 bases remaining between them. Germline V CDR1 and CDR2: MNHEY, SVGAGI. The CDR3 region has the DNA TGTGCCAGCAGGGGGGGACCGGCGCAGTATTTT. Its translation: CASRGGPAQYF.

The genes are TRBV14 and TRBJ2-1; D is perhaps TRBD2 (6 bases). The CDR3 consists of 17 residues. V gave up 0 bases and J gave up 11 bases, with 23 bases separating them. CDR1 is SGHDN and CDR2 is FVKESK in the germline V gene. The CDR3 DNA reads TGTGCCAGCAGCCAAGATCCGGGAGACCTCAAGAAAATGAAGCAGTTCTTC. It yields the protein CASSQDPGDLKKMKQFF.

The gene calls are TRBV28 and TRBJ1-1; D ambiguous. V lost 2 bases and J lost 5, with 12 bases in between. The CDR3 is made up of 14 amino acids. CDR1 and CDR2 (germline): MDHEN, SYDVKM. The CDR3 sequence is CASSLVPVGTEAFF. The CDR3 region has the DNA TGTGCCAGCAGTTTAGTCCCGGTGGGGACTGAAGCTTTCTTT.

Written as DNA, the CDR3 is TGTGCCAGCAGTTACTTGGCAGGGGACACCGGGGAGCTGTTTTTT. Translating gives CASSYLAGDTGELFF. The rearrangement uses TRBV6-5 and TRBJ2-2, with D possibly being TRBD1 (6 bases). The CDR3 runs to 15 residues. Trimming removed 1 base from V and 3 bases from J, with 9 bases in between. Germline V gene sequence: CDR1 MNHEY, CDR2 SVGAGI.

This clone has just one count. The V gene is TRBV6-4, the J gene TRBJ2-3, with 10 bases lining up with TRBD2. This CDR3 region has 17 residues. Germline trimming cut 6 bases from V and 4 bases from J; bases unmatched to any gene: 13. The germline V gene encodes CDR1 MRHNA and CDR2 SNTAGT. The CDR3 sequence: CASRDWTSGQTADTQYF. The CDR3 DNA is TGTGCCAGCAGGGATTGGACTAGCGGTCAGACGGCAGATACGCAGTATTTT.

This chain links TRBV13 with TRBJ2-1; 8 bases map to TRBD2. Germline V gene sequence: CDR1 PRHDT, CDR2 FYEKMQ (reference sequence). The CDR3 length is 14 residues. Trimming removed 1 base from V and 12 bases from J; junction bases left unmatched: 8. The DNA of the CDR3 is TGTGCCAGCAGCTTAGAACTAGCGGCTTACGCGCAGTTCTTC. This codes for CASSLELAAYAQFF.

The chain couples TRBV29-1 to TRBJ2-3; weak D call: TRBD1 (6 bases). Trimming left V 4 bases short and J 9 bases short, with 11 bases between. The CDR3 has 11 residues. Germline CDR1 reads SQVTM; CDR2 reads ANQGSEA. The CDR3 is CSVVGTGTQYF. CDR3 sequence (DNA): TGCAGCGTTGTAGGAACAGGGACGCAGTATTTT.

This clone was counted between two and nine times. V usage is TRBV4-1 and J usage is TRBJ1-1; D perhaps matches TRBD1 (6 bases). Looked up from germline, CDR1 is MGHRA and CDR2 is YSYEKL. The germline V and J ends were trimmed by 4 bases and 0 bases, with 30 bases remaining between them. CDR3 length: 21 residues. Here the CDR3 DNA reads TGCGCCAGCAGCCCCGTAGTTAGGCCTCGGGGGGCGAGCCTCATGAACACTGAAGCTTTCTTT. It is translated as CASSPVVRPRGASLMNTEAFF.

This chain joins TRBV29-1 and TRBJ1-3; D gene unclear. The CDR3 extends over 11 amino acids. CDR1 SQVTM and CDR2 ANQGSEA come from the germline V gene. Trimming pared 5 bases from V and 3 bases from J, leaving 5 bases between. In nucleotides, the CDR3 is TGCAGCGTTTTAAGTGGAAACACCATATATTTT. Protein product: CSVLSGNTIYF.

The chain links TRBV18 to TRBJ2-6, with D tentatively TRBD1 or TRBD2 (5 bases each). Trimming shortened V by 4 bases and J by 0 bases, and 13 bases separated the two germline ends. The germline gives CDR1 KGHSH, CDR2 LQKENI. The CDR3 length is 17 residues. The CDR3 nucleotides read TGTGCCAGCTCACAATCGAGGGGAAGCTCTGGGGCCAACGTCCTGACTTTC. Translated, it gives CASSQSRGSSGANVLTF.

With regard to this clone: Different DNA sequences within this sample yield the same CDR3. V gene TRBV7-8 combines with J gene TRBJ2-1, with TRBD2 matching over 9 bases. After removal of 10 bases from V and 7 bases from J, the junction contained 8 bases not matched to a gene. This CDR3 comprises 13 residues. The germline CDR1 and CDR2 sequences are SGHVS and FQNEAQ. Written as DNA, the CDR3 is TGTGCCACCCGACAGGCGGGGGGGAATGAGCAGTTCTTC. This codes for CATRQAGGNEQFF.

This clone was detected only a few times. J is TRBJ1-2 and V is TRBV6-5, with D perhaps TRBD1 (6 bases). The CDR3 runs 13 residues. CDR1 and CDR2 (germline): MNHEY, SVGAGI. Between the trimmed V and J ends, which lost 2 bases and 3 bases, there was a span of 7 bases. The CDR3 nucleotides read TGTGCCAGCAGTTACCGGACAGACTATGGCTACACCTTC. Translated, it gives CASSYRTDYGYTF.

This chain uses TRBV5-1 with TRBJ2-5; TRBD1 matches at 8 bases. The J call may be wrong; the DNA end is better matched by TRBJ2-7. Germline CDR1 and CDR2: SGHRS and YFSETQ. This CDR3 spans 14 amino acids. The CDR3 DNA reads as TGCGCCAGCAGCCCTCACCTAACAGGGGGCGAGCAGTACTTC. Its translation is CASSPHLTGGEQYF.

CDR3 nucleotide sequence: TGCAGCGTTAGTTGGTCGGCGGGAGGGTACAATGAGCAGTTCTTC. Protein sequence: CSVSWSAGGYNEQFF. The gene calls are TRBV29-1 and TRBJ2-1; 9 bases map to TRBD2. The CDR3 consists of 15 residues. Trimming removed 5 bases from V and 4 bases from J; junction bases left unmatched: 9. Germline V gene data show CDR1 as SQVTM and CDR2 as ANQGSEA.

V and J are TRBV2 and TRBJ2-7; TRBD2 is a possible D gene (6 bases). V dropped 6 bases and J dropped 5 bases, with 11 bases sitting between them. The CDR3 covers 12 residues. The V gene's germline CDR1 is SNHLY and CDR2 FYNNEI. DNA of the CDR3: TGTGCCAGCAGCCTGACTAGAAACGAGCAGTACTTC. Translating it yields CASSLTRNEQYF.

The genes are TRBV2 and TRBJ1-1, with TRBD1 identical over 8 bases. Germline CDR1 and CDR2: SNHLY and FYNNEI. CDR3 length: 14 residues. The V gene end was trimmed by 6 bases and the J gene end by 4 bases; junction bases not matched to a gene: 7. The CDR3 DNA is TGTGCCAGCAGGAACGGACAGGGAACCACTGAAGCTTTCTTT. Translation: CASRNGQGTTEAFF.

This chain links TRBV21-1 with TRBJ2-7; TRBD1 is the table's D call and was not checked against the DNA. TRBV21-1 is marked as a pseudogene. The length of the CDR3 is 14 residues. CDR3 nucleotide sequence: TGTGCCAGCAGCCCCTGGGGCGGCTACTACGAGCAGTACTTC. The encoded protein is CASSPWGGYYEQYF.

This clone was detected only a few times. The chain employs TRBV13 and TRBJ2-1, with D possibly being TRBD2 (7 bases). V lost 5 bases, J lost 4 bases, and 15 bases lay in between. The CDR3 runs to 15 residues. Per germline, CDR1 PRHDT and CDR2 FYEKMQ (reference sequence). The CDR3 DNA is TGTGCCAGCAGCGCCTCAGGGGAGGGGTACAATGAGCAGTTCTTC. This encodes CASSASGEGYNEQFF.